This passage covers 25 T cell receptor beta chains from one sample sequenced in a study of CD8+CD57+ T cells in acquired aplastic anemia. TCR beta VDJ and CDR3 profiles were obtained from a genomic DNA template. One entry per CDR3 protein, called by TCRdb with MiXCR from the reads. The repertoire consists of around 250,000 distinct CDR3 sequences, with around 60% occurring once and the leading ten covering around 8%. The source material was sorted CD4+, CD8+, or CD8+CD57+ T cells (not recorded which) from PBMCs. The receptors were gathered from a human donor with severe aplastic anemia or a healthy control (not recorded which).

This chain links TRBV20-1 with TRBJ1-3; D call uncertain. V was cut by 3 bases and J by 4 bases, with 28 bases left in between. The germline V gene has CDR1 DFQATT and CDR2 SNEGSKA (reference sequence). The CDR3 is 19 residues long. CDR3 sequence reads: CSASTLTSGVGWEGNTIYF. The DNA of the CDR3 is TGCAGTGCTAGCACCTTGACTAGCGGGGTTGGTTGGGAAGGAAACACCATATATTTT.

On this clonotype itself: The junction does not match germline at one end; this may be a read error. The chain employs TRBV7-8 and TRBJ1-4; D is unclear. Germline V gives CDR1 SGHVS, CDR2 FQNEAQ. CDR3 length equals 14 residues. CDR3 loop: CASGRRPINEKLSF. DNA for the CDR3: TGTGCCAGCGGACGGCGGCCCATAAATGAAAAACTGTCTTTT.

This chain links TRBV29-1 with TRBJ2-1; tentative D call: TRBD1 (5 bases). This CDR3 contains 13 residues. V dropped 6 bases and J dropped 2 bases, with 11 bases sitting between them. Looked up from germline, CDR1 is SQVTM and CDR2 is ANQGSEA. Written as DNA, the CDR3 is TGCAGCGTGGACACCTTAACCTACAATGAGCAGTTCTTC. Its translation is CSVDTLTYNEQFF.

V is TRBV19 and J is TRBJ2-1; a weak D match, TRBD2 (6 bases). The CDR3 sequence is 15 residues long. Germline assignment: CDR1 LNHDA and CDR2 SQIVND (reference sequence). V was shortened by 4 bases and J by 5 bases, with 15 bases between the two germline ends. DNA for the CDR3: TGTGCCAGTAGTAGTCTGGAGGGCACCCACAATGAGCAGTTCTTC. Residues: CASSSLEGTHNEQFF.

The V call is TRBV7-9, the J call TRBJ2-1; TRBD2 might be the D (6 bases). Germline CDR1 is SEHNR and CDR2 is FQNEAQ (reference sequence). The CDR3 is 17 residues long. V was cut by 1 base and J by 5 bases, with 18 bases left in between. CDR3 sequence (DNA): TGTGCCAGCAGCTTAGTAATCGGCAGTTTAGCGGACAATGAGCAGTTCTTC. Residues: CASSLVIGSLADNEQFF.

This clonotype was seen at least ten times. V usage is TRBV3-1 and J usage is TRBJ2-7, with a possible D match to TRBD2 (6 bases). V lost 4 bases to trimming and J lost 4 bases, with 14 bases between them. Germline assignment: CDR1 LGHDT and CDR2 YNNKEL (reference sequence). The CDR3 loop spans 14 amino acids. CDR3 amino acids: CASSRLGGTYEQYF. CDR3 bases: TGTGCCAGCAGCCGTCTGGGGGGTACGTACGAGCAGTACTTC.

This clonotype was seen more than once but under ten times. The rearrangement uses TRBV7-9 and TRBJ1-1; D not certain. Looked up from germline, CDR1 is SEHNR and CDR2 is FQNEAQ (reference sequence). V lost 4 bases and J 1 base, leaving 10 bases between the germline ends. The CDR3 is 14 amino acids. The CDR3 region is CASSSDHRNTEAFF. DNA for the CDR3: TGTGCCAGCAGCTCTGATCACAGGAACACTGAAGCTTTCTTT. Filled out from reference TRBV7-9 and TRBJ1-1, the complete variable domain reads DTGVSQNPRHKITKRGQNVTFRCDPISEHNRLYWYRQTLGQGPEFLTYFQNEAQLEKSRLLSDRFSAERPKGSFSTLEIQRTEQGDSAMYLCASSSDHRNTEAFFGQGTRLTVV.

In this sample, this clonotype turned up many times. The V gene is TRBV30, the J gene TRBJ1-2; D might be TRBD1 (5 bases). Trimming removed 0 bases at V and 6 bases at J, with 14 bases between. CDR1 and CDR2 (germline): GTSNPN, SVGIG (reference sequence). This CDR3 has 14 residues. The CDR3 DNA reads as TGTGCCTGGAGTGTACGGGGGAGGAGGGATGGCTACACCTTC. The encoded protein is CAWSVRGRRDGYTF. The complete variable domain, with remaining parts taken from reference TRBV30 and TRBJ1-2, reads SQTIHQWPATLVQPVGSPLSLECTVEGTSNPNLYWYRQAAGRGLQLLFYSVGIGQISSEVPQNLSASRPQDRQFILSSKKLLLSDSGFYLCAWSVRGRRDGYTFGSGTRLTVV.

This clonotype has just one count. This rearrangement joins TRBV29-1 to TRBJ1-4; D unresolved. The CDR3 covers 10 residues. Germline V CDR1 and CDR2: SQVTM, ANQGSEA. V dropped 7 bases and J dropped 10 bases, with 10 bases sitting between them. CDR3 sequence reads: CSALDVKLFF. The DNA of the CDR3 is TGCAGCGCCTTGGACGTAAAACTGTTTTTT.

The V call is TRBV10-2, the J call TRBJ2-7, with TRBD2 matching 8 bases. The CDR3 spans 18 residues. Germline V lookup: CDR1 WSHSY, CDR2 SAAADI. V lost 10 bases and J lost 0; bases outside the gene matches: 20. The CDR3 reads CANLSGDRGRPSSYEQYF. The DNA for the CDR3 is TGCGCCAACCTTAGCGGGGACCGGGGGCGACCCAGCTCCTACGAGCAGTACTTC.

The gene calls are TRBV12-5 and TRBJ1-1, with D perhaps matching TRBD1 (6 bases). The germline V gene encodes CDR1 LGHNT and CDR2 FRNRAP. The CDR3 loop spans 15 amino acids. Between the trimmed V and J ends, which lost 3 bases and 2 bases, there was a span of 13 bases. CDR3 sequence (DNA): TGTGCTAGTGGTTTAGAAGACAGGACCAACACTGAAGCTTTCTTT. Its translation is CASGLEDRTNTEAFF.

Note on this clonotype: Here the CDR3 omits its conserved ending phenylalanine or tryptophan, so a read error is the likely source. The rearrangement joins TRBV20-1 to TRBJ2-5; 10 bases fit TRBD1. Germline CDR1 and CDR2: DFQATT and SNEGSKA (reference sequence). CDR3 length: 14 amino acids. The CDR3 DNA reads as TGCAGCGTTTCGACAGGGGGCTGGGAAGAGACCCAGTACCTC. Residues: CSVSTGGWEETQYL.

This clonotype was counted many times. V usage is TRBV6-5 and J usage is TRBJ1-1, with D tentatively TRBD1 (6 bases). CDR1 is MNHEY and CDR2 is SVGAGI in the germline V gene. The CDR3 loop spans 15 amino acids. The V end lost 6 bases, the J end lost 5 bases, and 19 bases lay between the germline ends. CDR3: CASRPGGRILTEAFF. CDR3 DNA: TGTGCCAGCAGACCCGGGGGGCGAATATTAACTGAAGCTTTCTTT.

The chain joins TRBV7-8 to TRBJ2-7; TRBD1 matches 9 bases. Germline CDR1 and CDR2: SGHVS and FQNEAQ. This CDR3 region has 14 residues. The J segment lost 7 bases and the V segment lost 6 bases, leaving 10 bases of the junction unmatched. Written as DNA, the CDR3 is TGTGCCAGCAGTGAAGTGACAGGGGGTCGGGAGCAGTACTTC. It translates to CASSEVTGGREQYF.

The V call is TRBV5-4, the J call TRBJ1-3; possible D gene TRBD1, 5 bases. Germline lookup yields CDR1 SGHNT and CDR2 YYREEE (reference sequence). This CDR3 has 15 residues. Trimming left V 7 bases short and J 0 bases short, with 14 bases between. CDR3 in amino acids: CASAPGILSGNTIYF. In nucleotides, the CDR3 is TGTGCCAGCGCACCAGGGATTCTCTCTGGAAACACCATATATTTT. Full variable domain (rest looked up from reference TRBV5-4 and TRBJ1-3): ETGVTQSPTHLIKTRGQQVTLRCSSQSGHNTVSWYQQALGQGPQFIFQYYREEENGRGNFPPRFSGLQFPNYSSELNVNALELDDSALYLCASAPGILSGNTIYFGEGSWLTVV.

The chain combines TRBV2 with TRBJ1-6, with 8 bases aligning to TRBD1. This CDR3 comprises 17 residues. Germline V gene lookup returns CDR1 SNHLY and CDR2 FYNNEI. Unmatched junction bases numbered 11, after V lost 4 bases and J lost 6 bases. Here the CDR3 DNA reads TGTGCCAGCAGTGCCCAGGGGACAGGTCGGGGTAATTCACCCCTCCACTTT. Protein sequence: CASSAQGTGRGNSPLHF. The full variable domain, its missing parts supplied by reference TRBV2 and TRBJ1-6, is EPEVTQTPSHQVTQMGQEVILRCVPISNHLYFYWYRQILGQKVEFLVSFYNNEISEKSEIFDDQFSVERPDGSNFTLKIRSTKLEDSAMYFCASSAQGTGRGNSPLHFGNGTRLTVT.

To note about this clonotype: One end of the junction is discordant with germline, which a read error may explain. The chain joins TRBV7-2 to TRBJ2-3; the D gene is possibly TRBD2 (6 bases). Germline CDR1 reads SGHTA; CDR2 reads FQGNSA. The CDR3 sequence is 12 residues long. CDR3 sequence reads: CASSGTSGTPNF. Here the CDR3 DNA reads TGTGCCAGCAGCGGAACCTCCGGGACTCCGAATTTT.

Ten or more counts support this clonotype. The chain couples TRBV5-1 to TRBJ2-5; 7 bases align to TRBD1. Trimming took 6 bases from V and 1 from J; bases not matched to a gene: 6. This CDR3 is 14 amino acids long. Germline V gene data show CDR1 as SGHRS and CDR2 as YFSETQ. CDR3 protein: CASTKTGPQETQYF. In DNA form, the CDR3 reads TGCGCCAGCACTAAGACAGGGCCCCAAGAGACCCAGTACTTC.

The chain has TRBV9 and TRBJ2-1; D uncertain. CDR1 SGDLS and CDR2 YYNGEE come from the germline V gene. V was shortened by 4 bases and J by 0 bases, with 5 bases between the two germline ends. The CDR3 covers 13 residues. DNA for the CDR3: TGTGCCAGCAGCCGAAGCTCCTACAATGAGCAGTTCTTC. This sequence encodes CASSRSSYNEQFF. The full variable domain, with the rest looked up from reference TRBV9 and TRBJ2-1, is DSGVTQTPKHLITATGQRVTLRCSPRSGDLSVYWYQQSLDQGLQFLIQYYNGEERAKGNILERFSAQQFPDLHSELNLSSLELGDSALYFCASSRSSYNEQFFGPGTRLTVL.

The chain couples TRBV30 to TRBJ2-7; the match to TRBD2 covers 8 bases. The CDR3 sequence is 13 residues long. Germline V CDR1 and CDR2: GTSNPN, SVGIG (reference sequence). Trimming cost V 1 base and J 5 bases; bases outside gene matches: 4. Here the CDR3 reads CAWSAGLAHEQYF. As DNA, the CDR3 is TGTGCCTGGAGTGCCGGACTAGCCCACGAGCAGTACTTC.

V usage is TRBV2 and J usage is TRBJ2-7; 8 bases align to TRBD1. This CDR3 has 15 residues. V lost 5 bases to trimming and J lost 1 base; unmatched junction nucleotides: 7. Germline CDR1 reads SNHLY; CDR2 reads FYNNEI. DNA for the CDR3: TGTGCCAGCAGTTGGACAGGGTGCTCATCCTACGAGCAGTACTTC. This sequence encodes CASSWTGCSSYEQYF.

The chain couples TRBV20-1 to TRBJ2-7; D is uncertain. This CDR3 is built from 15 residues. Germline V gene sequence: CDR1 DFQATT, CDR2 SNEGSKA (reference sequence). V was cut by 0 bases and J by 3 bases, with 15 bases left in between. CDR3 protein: CSARDQDDKIYEQYF. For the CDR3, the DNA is TGCAGTGCTAGAGACCAGGACGATAAGATCTACGAGCAGTACTTC.

The CDR3 spells CASSPGTEYGYTF. The DNA for the CDR3 is TGTGCCAGCAGTCCAGGGACAGAGTATGGCTACACCTTC. V is TRBV2 and J is TRBJ1-2; 7 bases line up with TRBD1. The germline V gene has CDR1 SNHLY and CDR2 FYNNEI. This CDR3 contains 13 residues. V lost 5 bases to trimming and J lost 5 bases; unmatched junction nucleotides: 5.

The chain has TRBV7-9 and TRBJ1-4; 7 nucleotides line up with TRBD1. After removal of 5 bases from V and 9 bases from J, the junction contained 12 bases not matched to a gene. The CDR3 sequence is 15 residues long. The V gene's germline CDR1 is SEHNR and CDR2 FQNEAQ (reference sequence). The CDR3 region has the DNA TGTGCCAGCAGCACCAAGGGACAGTCTGAGAAAAAACTGTTTTTT. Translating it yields CASSTKGQSEKKLFF.

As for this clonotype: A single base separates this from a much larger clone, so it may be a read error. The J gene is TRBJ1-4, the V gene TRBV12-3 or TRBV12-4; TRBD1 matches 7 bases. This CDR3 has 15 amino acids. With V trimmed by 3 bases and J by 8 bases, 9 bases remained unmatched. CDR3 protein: CASSFFSGGMEKLFF. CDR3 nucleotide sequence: TGTGCCAGCAGTTTTTTTTCAGGGGGAATGGAAAAACTGTTTTTT.